Described below is a single TCR beta chain sequence and its context. The table came from immunoSEQ multiplex PCR; TCRdb's copy has only in-frame clones and leaves some out. The sample yields 350,000 to 450,000 clones, approximately 90% seen once. This entry is derived from a study of control samples from healthy donors and cancer patients. The CDR3 covers 15 residues. V was cut by 4 bases and J by 1 base, with 14 bases left in between. Germline lookup yields CDR1 KGHSH and CDR2 LQKENI. The gene calls are TRBV18 and TRBJ2-7; possible D gene TRBD1, 6 bases. Sample: PBMCs. The clonotype originates from a man aged 35 to 55 with head and neck cancer. CDR3 bases: TGTGCCAGCTCACGAGGGACACCGGGGTCCTACGAGCAGTACTTC. The encoded protein is CASSRGTPGSYEQYF.